The 23 T cell receptor beta chains below come from one sample, sequenced in a study of cytomegalovirus exposure and HLA in healthy donors (dated by TCRdb to the late 2010s). Receptors were amplified or captured by the immunoSEQ multiplex PCR assay. A mixture of 60 forward primers for TCR Vbeta segments and 13 reverse primers for TCR Jbeta segments was used in the multiplex PCR. TCRdb's version of the immuneACCESS table is confined to in-frame rearrangements and falls short of the full clone set. An unresolved V gene accounts for under half of the shortfall where checked; the remainder is of unknown origin. The sample contains approximately 280,000 clones, 70% to 90% of them found a single time. Around 4.2% of the sample belongs to the ten largest clones. The sample taken for sequencing was PBMCs. The receptors derive from a man aged 35 to 55 in good health and CMV-seropositive.

The chain has TRBV29-1 and TRBJ2-1; possibly TRBD1 for D (5 bases). Germline V lookup: CDR1 SQVTM, CDR2 ANQGSEA. V was shortened by 5 bases and J by 3 bases, with 14 bases between the two germline ends. The length of the CDR3 is 14 residues. The CDR3: CSVPGHVHYNEQFF. The CDR3, as DNA: TGCAGCGTTCCCGGACACGTTCACTACAATGAGCAGTTCTTC.

V and J are TRBV2 and TRBJ2-1, with D maybe TRBD1 (5 bases). The V end was cut by 6 bases, the J end by 5 bases, with 17 bases between. The CDR3 extends over 15 amino acids. Germline V gives CDR1 SNHLY, CDR2 FYNNEI. The CDR3 bases are TGTGCCAGCAGAACAGAGCAGGGCTCGAACAATGAGCAGTTCTTC. Translation gives CASRTEQGSNNEQFF.

This chain joins TRBV25-1 and TRBJ2-1; the match to TRBD2 covers 8 bases. The CDR3 is 16 amino acids. Trimming cost V 0 bases and J 6 bases; bases outside gene matches: 7. Germline lookup yields CDR1 MGHDK and CDR2 SYGVNS. The CDR3 is CASSEYPQREINEQFF. The CDR3, as DNA: TGTGCCAGCAGTGAATATCCCCAGCGGGAGATCAATGAGCAGTTCTTC.

The chain joins TRBV15 to TRBJ2-7; D may be TRBD2 (5 bases). Trimming left V 2 bases short and J 5 bases short, with 16 bases between. Per germline, CDR1 LNHNV and CDR2 YYDKDF (reference sequence). The CDR3 sequence is 15 residues long. Here the CDR3 reads CATSRRDGYGDEQYF. CDR3 in DNA: TGTGCCACCAGCAGACGAGATGGTTACGGGGACGAGCAGTACTTC.

This clone was seen a few times. The rearrangement uses TRBV5-1 and TRBJ2-1; TRBD2 agrees at 7 bases. The CDR3 has 16 residues. The ends lost 3 bases at V and 0 bases at J; junction bases unmatched: 6. Germline assignment: CDR1 SGHRS and CDR2 YFSETQ. The CDR3 region is CASSSGAGSSYNEQFF. The CDR3 nucleotides read TGCGCCAGCAGCTCCGGAGCGGGGAGCTCCTACAATGAGCAGTTCTTC. Based on the CDR3 plus reference TRBV5-1 and TRBJ2-1, the full variable domain is KAGVTQTPRYLIKTRGQQVTLSCSPISGHRSVSWYQQTPGQGLQFLFEYFSETQRNKGNFPGRFSGRQFSNSRSEMNVSTLELGDSALYLCASSSGAGSSYNEQFFGPGTRLTVL.

V and J are TRBV19 and TRBJ1-1; 10 bases fit TRBD1. The CDR3 length is 14 residues. V dropped 7 bases and J dropped 1; count of bases not matched to a gene: 3. Germline CDR1 LNHDA, CDR2 SQIVND (reference sequence). The CDR3 loop is CASKRDRGNTEAFF. In DNA, the CDR3 is TGTGCCAGTAAGCGGGACAGGGGGAACACTGAAGCTTTCTTT.

The J gene is TRBJ2-3, the V gene TRBV28; TRBD2 aligns across 10 bases. The CDR3 covers 14 residues. J lost 3 bases, V lost 10 bases, and 7 bases had no gene match. Germline CDR1 is MDHEN and CDR2 is SYDVKM. In nucleotides, the CDR3 is TGTGCCATACGGGCTAGCGGGAGAACAGATACGCAGTATTTT. It codes for CAIRASGRTDTQYF.

V and J are TRBV29-1 and TRBJ2-1; 9 positions agree with TRBD1. Germline-derived CDR1 and CDR2 are SQVTM and ANQGSEA. V was clipped by 4 bases and J by 2 bases; unmatched bases: 9. This CDR3 comprises 16 residues. In nucleotides, the CDR3 is TGCAGCGTTGGGGCAACTCGGGACAGGGCCTACAATGAGCAGTTCTTC. Translated, it gives CSVGATRDRAYNEQFF.

V gene TRBV13 combines with J gene TRBJ2-5, with D perhaps matching TRBD2 (6 bases). Deletions cut 1 base from V and 5 bases from J, with 14 bases between. The CDR3 length is 15 residues. Germline CDR1 is PRHDT and CDR2 is FYEKMQ (reference sequence). In DNA form, the CDR3 reads TGTGCCAGCAGCTTAGCAGGCGGGATCTGGGAGACCCAGTACTTC. Its protein product is CASSLAGGIWETQYF.

The V and J genes are TRBV20-1 and TRBJ1-1, with D unresolved. The CDR3 covers 11 residues. CDR1 is DFQATT, CDR2 SNEGSKA, per germline (reference sequence). V was trimmed by 5 bases and J by 2 bases, leaving 6 bases between them. The CDR3 sequence is CSAPRNTEAFF. The CDR3 bases are TGCAGTGCTCCCCGTAACACTGAAGCTTTCTTT.

The rearrangement joins TRBV19 to TRBJ2-7, with D perhaps TRBD1 (6 bases). V shed 6 bases and J shed 7 bases, with 22 bases lying between them. The CDR3 has 15 amino acids. Germline V CDR1 and CDR2: LNHDA, SQIVND (reference sequence). The CDR3 DNA sequence: TGTGCCAGTAGGGGCACCCAACAGGGAGAGCGGGAGCAGTACTTC. It is translated as CASRGTQQGEREQYF.

The chain joins TRBV18 to TRBJ1-5; D possibly corresponds to TRBD1 (5 bases). There are 18 residues in the CDR3. CDR1 and CDR2 (germline): KGHSH, LQKENI. Trimming shortened V by 4 bases and J by 2 bases, and 21 bases separated the two germline ends. CDR3 nucleotides: TGTGCCAGCTCACGAACGGGCATGTTCCAGGGCGGCAATCAGCCCCAGCATTTT. Protein product: CASSRTGMFQGGNQPQHF.

V usage is TRBV5-1 and J usage is TRBJ2-7; D not resolved. This CDR3 contains 15 residues. With 0 bases removed from V and 2 bases from J, the gap between germline ends came to 12 bases. Germline CDR1 is SGHRS and CDR2 is YFSETQ. CDR3 bases: TGCGCCAGCAGCTTGGCAGCCAGGCCTCCCTACGAGCAGTACTTC. Its translation is CASSLAARPPYEQYF.

The chain couples TRBV10-1 to TRBJ2-2; 9 bases fit TRBD2. The V and J ends lost 0 bases and 0 bases, in that order; junction bases with no gene match: 5. CDR1 and CDR2 from the germline V gene are WNHNN and SYGVQD (reference sequence). This CDR3 contains 18 residues. The DNA for the CDR3 is TGCGCCAGCAGTGAGTCGAGAATAGCGGGGGCGAACACCGGGGAGCTGTTTTTT. It translates to CASSESRIAGANTGELFF.

The DNA for the CDR3 is TGTGCCTGGAGTAGCAGGGGGCCCCTAAAGACCCAGTACTTC. This gives the protein CAWSSRGPLKTQYF. The chain is built from TRBV30 and TRBJ2-5; TRBD1 aligns across 8 bases. The CDR3 sequence is 14 residues long. Germline trimming cut 2 bases from V and 6 bases from J; bases unmatched to any gene: 8. CDR1 is GTSNPN and CDR2 is SVGIG in the germline V gene (reference sequence). The whole variable domain, filled in from reference TRBV30 and TRBJ2-5, reads SQTIHQWPATLVQPVGSPLSLECTVEGTSNPNLYWYRQAAGRGLQLLFYSVGIGQISSEVPQNLSASRPQDRQFILSSKKLLLSDSGFYLCAWSSRGPLKTQYFGPGTRLLVL.

The J gene is TRBJ2-1, the V gene TRBV13, with 8 positions matching TRBD2. The V gene's germline CDR1 is PRHDT and CDR2 FYEKMQ (reference sequence). The CDR3 consists of 15 residues. After removal of 0 bases from V and 7 bases from J, the junction contained 5 bases not matched to a gene. The CDR3 bases are TGTGCCAGCAGCTTAGGCGGGAGGGAAGGGAATGAGCAGTTCTTC. The encoded protein is CASSLGGREGNEQFF.

This clone is a singleton in its sample. The DNA of the CDR3 is TGTGCCAGCAGTCGGGCGGGTCCTGGTCGGTACACTGAAGCTTTCTTT. This translates into CASSRAGPGRYTEAFF. This rearrangement joins TRBV14 to TRBJ1-1; D remains ambiguous. The CDR3 extends over 16 amino acids. The V and J ends lost 6 bases and 3 bases respectively, with 20 bases between them. Germline V gene lookup returns CDR1 SGHDN and CDR2 FVKESK.

With regard to this clone: This same CDR3 is encoded by further DNA sequences in the sample. The J gene is TRBJ2-5, the V gene TRBV5-1; 10 bases align to TRBD1. The CDR3 is 18 amino acids. CDR1 is SGHRS and CDR2 is YFSETQ in the germline V gene. V gave up 0 bases and J gave up 2 bases; unmatched junction bases: 10. The CDR3 region is CASSLEGTGVGLQETQYF. The CDR3, as DNA: TGCGCCAGCAGCTTGGAGGGGACAGGGGTCGGCCTACAAGAGACCCAGTACTTC.

The rearrangement uses TRBV6-5 and TRBJ1-2; D is uncertain. The CDR3 is 13 amino acids. The V and J ends lost 7 bases and 4 bases respectively, with 13 bases between them. From germline, CDR1 is MNHEY and CDR2 SVGAGI. CDR3 nucleotide sequence: TGTGCCAGCACCCTTAGTGTCGGCTATGGCTACACCTTC. This encodes CASTLSVGYGYTF.

The chain uses TRBV28 and TRBJ2-3, with 12 bases fitting TRBD2. Germline assignment: CDR1 MDHEN and CDR2 SYDVKM. Trimming cost V 3 bases and J 5 bases; bases outside gene matches: 9. This CDR3 spans 17 amino acids. The DNA for the CDR3 is TGTGCCAGCAGTTTCACCCTAGCGGGAGGGCCAAAAGATACGCAGTATTTT. Translated: CASSFTLAGGPKDTQYF.

The chain carries TRBV4-2 and TRBJ2-7; D is possibly TRBD2 (6 bases). Between the trimmed V and J ends, which lost 4 bases and 1 base, there was a span of 14 bases. The CDR3 spans 15 residues. The V gene's germline CDR1 is LGHNA and CDR2 YNFKEQ. The CDR3 loop reads CASSPKEGGSYEQYF. DNA for the CDR3: TGTGCCAGCAGCCCCAAGGAGGGCGGATCCTACGAGCAGTACTTC.

The chain is built from TRBV29-1 and TRBJ2-5, with D perhaps matching TRBD2 (6 bases). The CDR3 contains 13 residues. Per germline, CDR1 SQVTM and CDR2 ANQGSEA. The V and J ends lost 8 bases and 5 bases respectively, with 18 bases between them. The CDR3 coding sequence is TGCAGCTTCAACCCGGGACTTCGGGAGACCCAGTACTTC. Translating gives CSFNPGLRETQYF.

The chain combines TRBV28 with TRBJ2-3, with D perhaps matching TRBD1 (5 bases). V lost 11 bases and J 2 bases, leaving 14 bases between the germline ends. Germline V gene data show CDR1 as MDHEN and CDR2 as SYDVKM. The CDR3 length is 13 residues. The DNA for the CDR3 is TGTGCCTTCGGCAGGGCGAACACAGATACGCAGTATTTT. Its translation: CAFGRANTDTQYF.